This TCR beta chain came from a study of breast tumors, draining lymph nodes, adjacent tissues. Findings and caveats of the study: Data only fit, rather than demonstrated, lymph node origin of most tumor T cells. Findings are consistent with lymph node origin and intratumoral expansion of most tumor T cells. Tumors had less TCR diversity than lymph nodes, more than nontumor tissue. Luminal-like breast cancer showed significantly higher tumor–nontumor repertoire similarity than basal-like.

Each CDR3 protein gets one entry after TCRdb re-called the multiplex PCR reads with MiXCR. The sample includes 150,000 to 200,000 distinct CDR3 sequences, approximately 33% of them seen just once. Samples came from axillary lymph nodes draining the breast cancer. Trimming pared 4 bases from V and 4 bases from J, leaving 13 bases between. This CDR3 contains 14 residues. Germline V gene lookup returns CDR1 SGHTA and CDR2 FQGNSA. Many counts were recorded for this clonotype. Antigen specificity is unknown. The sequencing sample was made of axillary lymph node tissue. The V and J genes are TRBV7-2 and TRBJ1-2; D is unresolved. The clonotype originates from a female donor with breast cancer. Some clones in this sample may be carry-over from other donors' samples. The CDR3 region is CASSSRPEAYGYTF. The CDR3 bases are TGTGCCAGCAGCTCCCGACCAGAGGCCTATGGCTACACCTTC.